This T cell receptor beta chain came from a study of tumor and adjacent non-tumor tissue in lung cancer. Whole-study context: Patients were aged about 31 to 85, nine to eleven men and about five women, stage I to III. Each sample yielded 4 million to 4.5 million productive TCRbeta reads on average. Study-wide results and limits: Top 100 clones took a larger repertoire share in normal lung.

This sample's RNA came from whole unsorted tissue. This non-tumor lung sample came from over 3 cm beyond the tumor edge. The library came from three nested PCR rounds adapted from ARM-PCR protocols. Using its own MiXCR run on the multiplex PCR reads, TCRdb lists one record per CDR3 protein. The sample contains some 68,000 distinct CDR3 sequences, more than 65% of which appear only once. About this clonotype: Its specificity is not known. Germline is not matched at one junction end, which may reflect a read error.

This CDR3 is 14 amino acids long. Germline CDR1 is SGHRS and CDR2 is YFSETQ. The sequence derives from a man in his sixties with non-small cell lung cancer. The sequenced sample was distant non-tumor lung tissue. V usage is TRBV5-1 and J usage is TRBJ1-2, with no clear D. CDR3 residues: CVSSLVGQGYGYTF. In DNA, the CDR3 is TGCGTCAGCAGCTTGGTGGGCCAAGGCTATGGCTACACCTTC.